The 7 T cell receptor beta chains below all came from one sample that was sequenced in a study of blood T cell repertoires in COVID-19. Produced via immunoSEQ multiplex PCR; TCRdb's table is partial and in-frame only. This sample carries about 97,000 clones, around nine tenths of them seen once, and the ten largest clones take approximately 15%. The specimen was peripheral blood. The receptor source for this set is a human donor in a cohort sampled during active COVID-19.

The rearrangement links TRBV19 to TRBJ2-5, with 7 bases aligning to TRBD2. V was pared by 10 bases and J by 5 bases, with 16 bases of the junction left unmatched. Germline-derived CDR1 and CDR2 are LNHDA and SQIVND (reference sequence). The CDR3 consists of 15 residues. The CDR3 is CATHSGGGSIETQYF. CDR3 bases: TGTGCCACCCACAGTGGAGGCGGGAGTATTGAGACCCAGTACTTC.

The CDR3 loop reads CASRPIGTPSYEQYF. The CDR3 nucleotides are TGTGCCAGCAGGCCTATCGGGACTCCCTCCTACGAGCAGTACTTC. This chain links TRBV6-5 with TRBJ2-7; a weak D match, TRBD2 (6 bases). Germline CDR1 MNHEY, CDR2 SVGAGI. The V end was cut by 6 bases, the J end by 0 bases, with 15 bases between. The length of the CDR3 is 15 residues.

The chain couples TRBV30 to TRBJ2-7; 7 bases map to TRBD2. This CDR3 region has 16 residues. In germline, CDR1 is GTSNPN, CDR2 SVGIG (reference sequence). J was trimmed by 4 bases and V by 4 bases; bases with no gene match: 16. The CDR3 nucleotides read TGTGCCTGGACTGGCCGTGTGCGGGGGAGATCATACGAGCAGTACTTC. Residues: CAWTGRVRGRSYEQYF.

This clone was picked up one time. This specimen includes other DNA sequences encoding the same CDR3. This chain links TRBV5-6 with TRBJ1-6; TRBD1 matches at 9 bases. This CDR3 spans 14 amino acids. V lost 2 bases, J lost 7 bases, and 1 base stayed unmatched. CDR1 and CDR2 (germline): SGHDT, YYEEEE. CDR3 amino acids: CASSFGTGNSPLHF. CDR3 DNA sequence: TGTGCCAGCAGCTTTGGGACAGGGAATTCACCCCTCCACTTT. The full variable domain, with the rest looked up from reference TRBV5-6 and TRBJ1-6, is DAGVTQSPTHLIKTRGQQVTLRCSPKSGHDTVSWYQQALGQGPQFIFQYYEEEERQRGNFPDRFSGHQFPNYSSELNVNALLLGDSALYLCASSFGTGNSPLHFGNGTRLTVT.

The CDR3 sequence: CSANRGGSYEQYF. The CDR3 DNA sequence: TGCAGCGCTAACCGGGGCGGGAGCTACGAGCAGTACTTC. The gene calls are TRBV29-1 and TRBJ2-7; 7 bases are shared with TRBD2. Germline assignment: CDR1 SQVTM and CDR2 ANQGSEA. With 7 bases clipped from V and 3 bases from J, the junction kept 9 bases outside the gene matches. This CDR3 is 13 amino acids long.

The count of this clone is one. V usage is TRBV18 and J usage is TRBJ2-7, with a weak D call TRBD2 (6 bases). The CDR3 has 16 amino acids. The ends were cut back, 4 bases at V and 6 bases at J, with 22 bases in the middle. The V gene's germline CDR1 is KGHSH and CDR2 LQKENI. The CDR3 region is CASSQGGAGLDFEQYF. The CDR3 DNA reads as TGTGCCAGCTCACAGGGCGGGGCCGGATTAGACTTCGAGCAGTACTTC. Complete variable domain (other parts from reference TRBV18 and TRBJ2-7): NAGVMQNPRHLVRRRGQEARLRCSPMKGHSHVYWYRQLPEEGLKFMVYLQKENIIDESGMPKERFSAEFPKEGPSILRIQQVVRGDSAAYFCASSQGGAGLDFEQYFGPGTRLTVT.

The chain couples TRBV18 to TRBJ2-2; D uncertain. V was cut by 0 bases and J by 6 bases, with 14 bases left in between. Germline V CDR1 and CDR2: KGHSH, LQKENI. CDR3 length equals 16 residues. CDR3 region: CASSPPKRSIAGELFF. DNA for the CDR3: TGTGCCAGCTCACCACCGAAGCGCAGTATCGCCGGGGAGCTGTTTTTT.